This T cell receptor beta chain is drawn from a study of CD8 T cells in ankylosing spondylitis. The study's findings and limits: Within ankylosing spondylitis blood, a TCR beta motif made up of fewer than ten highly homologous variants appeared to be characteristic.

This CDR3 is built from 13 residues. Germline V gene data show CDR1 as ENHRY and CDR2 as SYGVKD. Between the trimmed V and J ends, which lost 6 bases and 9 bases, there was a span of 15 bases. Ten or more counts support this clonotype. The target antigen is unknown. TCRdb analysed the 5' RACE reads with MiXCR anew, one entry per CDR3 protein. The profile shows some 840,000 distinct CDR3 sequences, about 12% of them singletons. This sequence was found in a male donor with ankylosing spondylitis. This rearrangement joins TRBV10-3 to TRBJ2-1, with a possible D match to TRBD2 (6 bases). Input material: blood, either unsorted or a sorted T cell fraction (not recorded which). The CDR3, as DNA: TGTGCCATCAGGGGCGCGGGAAAGGTTGAGCAGTTCTTC. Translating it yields CAIRGAGKVEQFF.